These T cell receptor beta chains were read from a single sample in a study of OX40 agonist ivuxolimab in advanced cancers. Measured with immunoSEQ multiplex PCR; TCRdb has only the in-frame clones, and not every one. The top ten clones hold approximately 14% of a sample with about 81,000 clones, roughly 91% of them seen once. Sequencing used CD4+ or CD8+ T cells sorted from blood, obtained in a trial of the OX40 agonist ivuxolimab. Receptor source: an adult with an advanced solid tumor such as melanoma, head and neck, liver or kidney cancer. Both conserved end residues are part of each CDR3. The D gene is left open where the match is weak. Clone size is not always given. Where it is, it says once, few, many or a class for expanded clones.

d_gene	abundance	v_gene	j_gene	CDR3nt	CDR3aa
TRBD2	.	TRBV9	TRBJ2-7	TGTGCCAGCAGCGTAGGCGGGGGGAGCGAGCAGTACTTC	CASSVGGGSEQYF
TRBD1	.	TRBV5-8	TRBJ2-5	TGTGCCAGCAGCTGGGGGACAGGGGACGGAGAGACCCAGTACTTC	CASSWGTGDGETQYF
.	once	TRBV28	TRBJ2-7	TGTGCCAGCAGCCGATTTTTGGGGGGGACAGGAGCCGGACGGGAGTACTTC	CASSRFLGGTGAGREYF
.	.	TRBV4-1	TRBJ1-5	TGCGCCAGCAGCCAAGAGGGTATAAGGGCCAATCAGCCCCAGCATTTT	CASSQEGIRANQPQHF
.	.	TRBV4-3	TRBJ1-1	TGCGCCAGCAGCCAGGACTCGCGGGGTATGAACACTGAAGCTTTCTTT	CASSQDSRGMNTEAFF
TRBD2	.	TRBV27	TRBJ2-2	TGTGCCAGCAGTTTAGTCGCGGGAGTAGGGACCGGGGAGCTGTTTTTT	CASSLVAGVGTGELFF
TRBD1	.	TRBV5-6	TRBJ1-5	TGTGCCAGCAGCACGACAGGGGGGGGCAATCAGCCCCAGCATTTT	CASSTTGGGNQPQHF
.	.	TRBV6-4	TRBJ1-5	TGTGCCAGACGGAGGAGACAGGCACTATGGAAATATCAGCCCCAGCATTTT	CARRRRQALWKYQPQHF
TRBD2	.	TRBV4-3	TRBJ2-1	TGCGCCAGCAGCCAAGTAGCGGGGAGAGGGGAGCAGTTCTTC	CASSQVAGRGEQFF
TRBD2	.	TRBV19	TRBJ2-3	TGTGCCAGTAGTATTTCCCTAGCGGGAACAGATACGCAGTATTTT	CASSISLAGTDTQYF
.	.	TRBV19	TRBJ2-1	TGTGCCAGTAGTACCAGAGATAGCTCCTACAATGAGCAGTTCTTC	CASSTRDSSYNEQFF
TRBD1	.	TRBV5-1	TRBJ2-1	TGCGCCAGCAGCTTTCCGGTGGTGGGACAGGGGGTCAATGAGCAGTTCTTC	CASSFPVVGQGVNEQFF
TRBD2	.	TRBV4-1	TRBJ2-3	TGCGCCAGCAGCCAAGATCTTCCCGGGGGGGCGCCAAGCACAGATACGCAGTATTTT	CASSQDLPGGAPSTDTQYF
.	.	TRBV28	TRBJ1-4	TGTGCCAGCAGTGCAGGGGTTCGCACTAATGAAAAACTGTTTTTT	CASSAGVRTNEKLFF
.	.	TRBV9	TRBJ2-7	TGTGCCAGCAGCCCTGGGAGTGGGGGGTGGGCGTACTTC	CASSPGSGGWAYF
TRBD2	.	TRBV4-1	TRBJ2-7	TGCGCCAGCAGCCAAGTTGATAGCGGGGGCTACGAGCAGTACTTC	CASSQVDSGGYEQYF
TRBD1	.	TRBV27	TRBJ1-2	TGTGCCAGCAGTCCAATGCCAGGGGGTACGGGTGGCTACACCTTC	CASSPMPGGTGGYTF
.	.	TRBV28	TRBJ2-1	TGTGCCAGCAGTTTTGGGTTGAGCTCCTACAATGAGCAGTTCTTC	CASSFGLSSYNEQFF
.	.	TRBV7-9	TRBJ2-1	TGTGCCAGCAGCGGTATGGCTAGCTTCTACAATGAGCAGTTCTTC	CASSGMASFYNEQFF
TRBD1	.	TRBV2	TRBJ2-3	TGTGCCGGAAGCAGCGGACAGGGGGTGGTCTTATGGAACCTAGATACGCAGTATTTT	CAGSSGQGVVLWNLDTQYF
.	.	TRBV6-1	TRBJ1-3	TGTGCCAGCGAGTTTAAGGGGTCCTCTGGAAACACCATATATTTT	CASEFKGSSGNTIYF
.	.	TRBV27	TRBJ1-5	TGTGCCAGCAGTTTAGGGGGTCTTGCACCCCAGCCCCAGCATTTT	CASSLGGLAPQPQHF
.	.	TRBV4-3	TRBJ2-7	TGCGCCAGCAGCCAAGGCCACTTAAAGCCAGCCTCCTACGAGCAGTACTTC	CASSQGHLKPASYEQYF
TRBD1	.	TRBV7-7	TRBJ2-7	TGTGCTAGCAGCTCAGGGACAGGGCCCTACGAGCAGTACTTC	CASSSGTGPYEQYF
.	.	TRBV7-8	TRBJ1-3	TGTGCCAGCAGCTTAATGGGGTTCTCTGGAAACACCATATATTTT	CASSLMGFSGNTIYF
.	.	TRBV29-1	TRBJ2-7	TGCAGCGTTGTGGACAGAACCTACGAGCAGTACTTC	CSVVDRTYEQYF
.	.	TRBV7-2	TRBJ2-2	TGTGCCAGCAGCTTCTTTGGGGAGGCCGGGGAGCTGTTTTTT	CASSFFGEAGELFF
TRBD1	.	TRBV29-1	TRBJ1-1	TGCAGCGGCAGACAGGGGGAGGCTGGGTACACTGAAGCTTTCTTT	CSGRQGEAGYTEAFF
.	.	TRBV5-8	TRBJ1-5	TGTGCCAGCAGCTTGCGGGAAGTGGTCAATCAGCCCCAGCATTTT	CASSLREVVNQPQHF
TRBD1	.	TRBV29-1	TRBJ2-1	TGCAGCGCCAGACAGGGCTCCTACAATGAGCAGTTCTTC	CSARQGSYNEQFF
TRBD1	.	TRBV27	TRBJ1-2	TGTGCCAGCAGTTTATCGATCCAGGGGGCGCCGGGAGGCTACACCTTC	CASSLSIQGAPGGYTF
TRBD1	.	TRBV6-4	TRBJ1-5	TGTGCCAGCAGCTTGACAGGGGATGGGAATCAGCCCCAGCATTTT	CASSLTGDGNQPQHF
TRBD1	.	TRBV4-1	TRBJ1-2	TGCGCCAGCAGCCAGGGTACAGGGGGCACCTATGGCTACACCTTC	CASSQGTGGTYGYTF
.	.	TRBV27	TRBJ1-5	TGTGCCAGCAGTTTATCCCGCCGGTATAGCAATCAGCCCCAGCATTTT	CASSLSRRYSNQPQHF
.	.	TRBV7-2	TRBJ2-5	TGTGCCAGCAGCCTCCGAGTCGACATCAGGGAGATCAAAGAGACCCAGTACTTC	CASSLRVDIREIKETQYF
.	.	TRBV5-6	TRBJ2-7	TGTGCCAGCAGCTTGGCCTACGAGCAGTACTTC	CASSLAYEQYF
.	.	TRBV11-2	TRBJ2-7	TGTGCCAGCAGCCGCTACCCGACTCTAAACTACGAGCAGTACTTC	CASSRYPTLNYEQYF
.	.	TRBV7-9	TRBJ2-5	TGTGCCAGCAGGTTAGGGGGTACCCAGTACTTC	CASRLGGTQYF
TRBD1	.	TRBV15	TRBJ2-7	TGTGCCACCAGTCGAGACAGGGAATCCTACGAGCAGTACTTC	CATSRDRESYEQYF
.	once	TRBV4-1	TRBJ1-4	TGCGCCAGCAGCCAAGATCGTGCCGATCGGGATTTTAATGAAAAACTGTTTTTT	CASSQDRADRDFNEKLFF
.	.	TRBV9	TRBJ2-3	TGTGCCAGCAGCGTAGCGGGCACAGATACGCAGTATTTT	CASSVAGTDTQYF
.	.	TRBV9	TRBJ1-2	TGTGCCAGCAGCGTCGACGGGCAGCTCTATGGCTACACCTTC	CASSVDGQLYGYTF
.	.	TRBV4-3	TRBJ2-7	TGCGCCAGCAGCCAAGACCGGGCCCTAGGGGAGCAGTACTTC	CASSQDRALGEQYF
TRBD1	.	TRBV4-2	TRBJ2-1	TGTGCCAGCAGCCAAGAAGAAGGGACAGGGCCCGAGCAGTTCTTC	CASSQEEGTGPEQFF
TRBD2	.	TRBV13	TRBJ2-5	TGTGCCAGCAGCAGACCGACTAGCGGGGAGGAGACCCAGTACTTC	CASSRPTSGEETQYF
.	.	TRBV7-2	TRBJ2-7	TGTGCCAGCAGCCTATACGGAACTCGGGAGCAGTACTTC	CASSLYGTREQYF
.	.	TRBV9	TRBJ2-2	TGTGCCAGCAGCCCCCCGCCGGGGCCGAACACCGGGGAGCTGTTTTTT	CASSPPPGPNTGELFF
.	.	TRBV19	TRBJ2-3	TGTGCCAGTAGTATAGATGGTCCAGGCCTCACAGATACGCAGTATTTT	CASSIDGPGLTDTQYF
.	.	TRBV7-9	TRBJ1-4	TGTGCCAGCACCCCGGGTGGAGGGGAGGAAAAACTGTTTTTT	CASTPGGGEEKLFF
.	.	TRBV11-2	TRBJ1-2	TGTGCCAGCAGCTTAGTCAGAAGTCTCTATGGCTACACCTTC	CASSLVRSLYGYTF
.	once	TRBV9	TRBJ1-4	TGTGCCAGCAGCCCCCTCGGGGGGGGAGAAAAACTGTTTTTT	CASSPLGGGEKLFF
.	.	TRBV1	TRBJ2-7	TGCACCAGCATGGCGCGCGGGACAGATCCTTACGAGCAGTACTTC	CTSMARGTDPYEQYF
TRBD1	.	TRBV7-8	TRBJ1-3	TGTGCCAGCAGGGAGACAGGGGGCTCTGGAAACACCATATATTTT	CASRETGGSGNTIYF
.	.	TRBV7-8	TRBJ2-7	TGTGCCAGCAGCGCTGAGCGGACAGCCTACGAGCAGTACTTC	CASSAERTAYEQYF
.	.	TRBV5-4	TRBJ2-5	TGTGCCAGCAGCTTGGGCAGGGGAAGGCAAGAGACCCAGTACTTC	CASSLGRGRQETQYF
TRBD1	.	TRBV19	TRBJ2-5	TGTGCCAGTAGTATGGGACAGCGTGGAGAGACCCAGTACTTC	CASSMGQRGETQYF
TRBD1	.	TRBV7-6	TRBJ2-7	TGTGCCAGCAGCAAAACAGGGGGCATGGACGAGCAGTACTTC	CASSKTGGMDEQYF
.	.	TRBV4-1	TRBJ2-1	TGCGCCAGCAGCCTAACGGGAGTTCGATCCTACAATGAGCAGTTCTTC	CASSLTGVRSYNEQFF
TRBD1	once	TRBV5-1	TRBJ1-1	TGCGCCAGCAGCTTTGAGGGGGCGTATTACACTGAAGCTTTCTTT	CASSFEGAYYTEAFF
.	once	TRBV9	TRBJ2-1	TGTGCCAGCAGCGCCGGGACCGAGGACTTTAATGAGCAGTTCTTC	CASSAGTEDFNEQFF